Sequencing of this T cell receptor beta chain was carried out in a study of blood T cell repertoires in COVID-19. Across the whole study: PBMCs, B-cell-depleted T cells, or T cells were the source of the cDNA or gDNA that made up the material.

Germline CDR1 reads KGHSH; CDR2 reads LQKENI. The CDR3 length is 20 residues. V lost 1 base, J lost 4 bases, and 20 bases stayed unmatched. In the study's own analysis: Amplifying reference gene primers gave estimates of nucleated cell counts. The data were produced by immunoSEQ multiplex PCR, yet TCRdb's version contains in-frame clones alone and is incomplete. V and J calls and clone size are those listed in that table; D and trimming were worked out from the DNA. The sample lists about 95,000 clones; roughly 79% were seen once. The source is a man older than 75 with COVID-19, enrolled during active disease. Sequenced sample: peripheral blood. The V gene is TRBV18, the J gene TRBJ1-2; 8 bases map to TRBD1. The CDR3 is CASSPLPHAGQGAPLYGYTF. The CDR3 region has the DNA TGTGCCAGCTCACCACTCCCCCACGCAGGACAGGGTGCCCCTCTCTATGGCTACACCTTC.